This T cell receptor (beta chain) stems from a study of PD-L1 blockade in urothelial cancer. Germline V gene sequence: CDR1 SGHAT, CDR2 FQDESV (reference sequence). The CDR3 has 13 amino acids. V lost 4 bases and J lost 10; bases outside the gene matches: 4. The repertoire was sequenced with immunoSEQ multiplex PCR; TCRdb's copy has only in-frame clones and lacks some. Of about 40,000 clones in the sample, over 75% were seen once. Patients in the study were battling locally advanced or metastatic urothelial carcinoma. The chain employs TRBV11-1 and TRBJ1-6; 7 nucleotides match TRBD1. This specimen was PBMCs, taken around atezolizumab (anti-PD-L1) treatment. The receptor's source is a man aged 55 to 70 with urothelial cancer. The CDR3 sequence is CASSYTGVSPLHF. The CDR3 nucleotides read TGTGCCAGCAGCTATACAGGGGTCTCACCCCTCCACTTT.